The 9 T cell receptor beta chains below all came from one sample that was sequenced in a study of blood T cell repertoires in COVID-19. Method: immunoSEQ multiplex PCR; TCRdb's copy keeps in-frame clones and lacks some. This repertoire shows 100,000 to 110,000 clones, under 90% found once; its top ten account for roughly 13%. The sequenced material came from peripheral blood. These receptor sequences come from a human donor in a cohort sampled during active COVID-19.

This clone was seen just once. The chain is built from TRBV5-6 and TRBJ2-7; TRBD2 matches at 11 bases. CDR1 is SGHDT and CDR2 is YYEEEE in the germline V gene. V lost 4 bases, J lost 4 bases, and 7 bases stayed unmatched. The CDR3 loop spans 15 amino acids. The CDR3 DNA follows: TGTGCCAGCAGCCCCGGGACTAGCGGCCAGTACGAGCAGTACTTC. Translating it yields CASSPGTSGQYEQYF.

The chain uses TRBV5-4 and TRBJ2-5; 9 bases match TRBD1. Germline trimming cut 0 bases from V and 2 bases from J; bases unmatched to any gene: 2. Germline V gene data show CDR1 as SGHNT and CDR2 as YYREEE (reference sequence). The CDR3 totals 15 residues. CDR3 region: CASSLGGQGQETQYF. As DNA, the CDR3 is TGTGCCAGCAGCTTGGGGGGACAGGGTCAAGAGACCCAGTACTTC.

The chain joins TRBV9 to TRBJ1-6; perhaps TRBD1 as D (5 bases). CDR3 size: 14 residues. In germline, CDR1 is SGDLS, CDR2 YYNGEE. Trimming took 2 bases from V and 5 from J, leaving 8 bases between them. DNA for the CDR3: TGTGCCAGCAGCGTTAGGGGAAATAATTCACCCCTCCACTTT. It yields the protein CASSVRGNNSPLHF.

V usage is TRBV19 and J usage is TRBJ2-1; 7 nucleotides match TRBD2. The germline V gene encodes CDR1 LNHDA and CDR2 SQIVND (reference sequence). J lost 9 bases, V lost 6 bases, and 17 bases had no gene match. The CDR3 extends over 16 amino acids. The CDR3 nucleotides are TGTGCCAGTAGCCAAACTAGCGCCACCAGGTTTTTTGAGCAGTTCTTC. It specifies CASSQTSATRFFEQFF.

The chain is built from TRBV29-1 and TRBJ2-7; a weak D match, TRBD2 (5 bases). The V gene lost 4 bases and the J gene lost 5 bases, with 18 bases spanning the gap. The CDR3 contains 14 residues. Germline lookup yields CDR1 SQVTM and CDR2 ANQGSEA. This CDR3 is CSVAGHEARDEQYF. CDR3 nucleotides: TGCAGCGTTGCTGGGCACGAAGCGAGGGACGAGCAGTACTTC.

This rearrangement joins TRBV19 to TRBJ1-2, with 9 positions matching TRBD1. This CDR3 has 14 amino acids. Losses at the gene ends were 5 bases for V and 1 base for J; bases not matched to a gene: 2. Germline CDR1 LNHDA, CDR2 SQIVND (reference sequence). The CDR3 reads CASSPGQGNYGYTF. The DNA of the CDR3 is TGTGCCAGTAGTCCGGGACAGGGTAACTATGGCTACACCTTC.

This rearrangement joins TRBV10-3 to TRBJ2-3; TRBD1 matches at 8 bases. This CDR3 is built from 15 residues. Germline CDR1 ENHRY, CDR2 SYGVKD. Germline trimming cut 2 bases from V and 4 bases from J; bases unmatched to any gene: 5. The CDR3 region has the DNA TGTGCCATCAGTGAGGGCAGGGGGCGATCAGATACGCAGTATTTT. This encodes CAISEGRGRSDTQYF.

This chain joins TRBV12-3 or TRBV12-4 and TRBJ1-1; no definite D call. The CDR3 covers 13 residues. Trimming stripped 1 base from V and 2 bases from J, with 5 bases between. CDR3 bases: TGTGCCAGCAGTTTAGACAGCAACACTGAAGCTTTCTTT. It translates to CASSLDSNTEAFF.

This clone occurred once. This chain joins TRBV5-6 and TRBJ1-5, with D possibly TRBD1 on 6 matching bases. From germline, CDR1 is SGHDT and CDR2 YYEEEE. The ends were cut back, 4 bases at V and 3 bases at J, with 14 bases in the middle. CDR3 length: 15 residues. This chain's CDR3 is CASSLSDRVNQPQHF. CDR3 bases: TGTGCCAGCAGCCTCTCGGACAGAGTCAATCAGCCCCAGCATTTT. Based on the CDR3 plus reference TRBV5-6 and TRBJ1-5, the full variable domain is DAGVTQSPTHLIKTRGQQVTLRCSPKSGHDTVSWYQQALGQGPQFIFQYYEEEERQRGNFPDRFSGHQFPNYSSELNVNALLLGDSALYLCASSLSDRVNQPQHFGDGTRLSIL.